These 27 T cell receptor beta chains share one sample of origin, sequenced in a study of T cells in Graves' hyperthyroidism and ophthalmopathy. Amplification of TCR beta CDR3 regions used RNA as the template. The HTBI primer set drove a first-round RT-PCR of the TCR CDR3. MiXCR, run by TCRdb on the multiplex PCR reads, gives a single entry per CDR3 protein. The sample contains hundreds of thousands of distinct CDR3 sequences, roughly 14% of which appear only once. The source material was blood. The receptors stem from a woman in her twenties or thirties with Graves' hyperthyroidism that later progressed to Graves' ophthalmopathy.

This clonotype appeared once. The chain employs TRBV6-9 and TRBJ2-7; 9 nucleotides align to TRBD2. Germline V gene lookup returns CDR1 MNHGY and CDR2 SVAAGI. CDR3 length equals 17 residues. The trim removed 4 bases at V and 1 base at J, leaving 11 bases unmatched. CDR3 sequence reads: CASSSNRGTSSSYEQYF. DNA for the CDR3: TGTGCCAGCAGTTCGAACCGCGGGACTAGCAGTTCCTACGAGCAGTACTTC.

This clonotype was counted at least ten times. The genes are TRBV12-3 or TRBV12-4 and TRBJ2-2; a possible D gene is TRBD2 (5 bases). V lost 5 bases and J lost 4, with 14 bases in between. The CDR3 covers 15 residues. Here the CDR3 reads CASSPEVAGTGELFF. The CDR3 bases are TGTGCCAGCAGTCCGGAGGTGGCCGGCACCGGGGAGCTGTTTTTT.

Many counts were recorded for this clonotype. The V gene is TRBV7-8, the J gene TRBJ2-2, with 11 bases aligning to TRBD1. Per germline, CDR1 SGHVS and CDR2 FQNEAQ. This CDR3 is 16 amino acids long. The V gene end was trimmed by 3 bases and the J gene end by 6 bases; junction bases not matched to a gene: 6. CDR3 nucleotide sequence: TGTGCCAGCAGCTTGGGACAGGGGGTTTACGCCGGGGAGCTGTTTTTT. Protein sequence: CASSLGQGVYAGELFF.

This clonotype appeared many times. This chain connects TRBV27 to TRBJ1-6, with 8 bases matching TRBD1. This CDR3 spans 14 amino acids. Germline CDR1 is MNHEY and CDR2 is SMNVEV (reference sequence). The J segment lost 8 bases and the V segment lost 7 bases, leaving 7 bases of the junction unmatched. The CDR3 is CASKRQGLDSPLHF. The CDR3 DNA reads TGTGCCAGCAAGAGACAGGGGTTGGATTCACCCCTCCACTTT.

This chain uses TRBV4-1 with TRBJ1-4; D gene unclear. The CDR3 runs 16 residues. The V and J ends lost 2 bases and 0 bases respectively, with 10 bases between them. Germline V gene sequence: CDR1 MGHRA, CDR2 YSYEKL. The CDR3 nucleotides are TGCGCCAGCAGCCAATGGGGAGGAACAACTAATGAAAAACTGTTTTTT. This sequence encodes CASSQWGGTTNEKLFF.

This clonotype appeared many times. V gene TRBV30 combines with J gene TRBJ2-2, with D possibly called TRBD1 or TRBD2 (5 bases each). The CDR3 is made up of 11 amino acids. In germline, CDR1 is GTSNPN, CDR2 SVGIG (reference sequence). Trimming pared 7 bases from V and 7 bases from J, leaving 10 bases between. DNA for the CDR3: TGTGCCTCGAGGGGAAGCGGGGAGCTGTTTTTT. Protein sequence: CASRGSGELFF.

This clonotype was found many times. This chain uses TRBV6-1 with TRBJ2-3; D unresolved. Germline CDR1 MNHNS, CDR2 SASEGT. With 6 bases removed from V and 10 bases from J, the gap between germline ends came to 11 bases. CDR3 length equals 11 residues. CDR3 region: CASRTFSAQYF. DNA for the CDR3: TGTGCCAGCAGAACCTTTTCGGCGCAGTATTTT.

Ten or more counts support this clonotype. The chain uses TRBV7-2 and TRBJ2-5; the D gene is possibly TRBD2 (6 bases). Germline V CDR1 and CDR2: SGHTA, FQGNSA. Trimming removed 0 bases from V and 1 base from J, with 9 bases in between. The CDR3 length is 15 residues. The CDR3 sequence is CASSLAAGPQETQYF. The CDR3 bases are TGTGCCAGCAGCTTAGCGGCGGGGCCCCAAGAGACCCAGTACTTC.

There are many counts of this clonotype. This chain uses TRBV29-1 with TRBJ1-5; D is ambiguous. V was pared by 4 bases and J by 0 bases, with 10 bases between. Germline V gene sequence: CDR1 SQVTM, CDR2 ANQGSEA. CDR3 length: 14 amino acids. CDR3 nucleotides: TGCAGCGTTGTTGCCAGTAATAGCAATCAGCCCCAGCATTTT. Translation gives CSVVASNSNQPQHF.

This clonotype has a single count. Being one base from a much bigger clone, this may be a read error. Since the CDR3 does not end with the conserved phenylalanine or tryptophan, this likely comes from a read error. The rearrangement joins TRBV6-9 to TRBJ2-5, with D hard to call. V was clipped by 10 bases and J by 3 bases, with 12 bases between them. Germline CDR1 and CDR2: MNHGY and SVAAGI. This CDR3 has 12 residues. As DNA, the CDR3 is TGTGCCACCAGATATGGGGAAGAGACCCAGTACCTC. The encoded protein is CATRYGEETQYL.

This clonotype has ten or more counts. The chain couples TRBV12-5 to TRBJ1-5, with D hard to call. CDR3 length equals 15 residues. Germline V lookup: CDR1 LGHNT, CDR2 FRNRAP. V was clipped by 5 bases and J by 3 bases, with 14 bases between them. CDR3 sequence reads: CASGLDRVLNQPQHF. The CDR3 DNA is TGTGCTAGTGGTCTCGACCGGGTGCTCAATCAGCCCCAGCATTTT.

In its sample, this clonotype was seen a few times. V and J are TRBV5-1 and TRBJ2-7; no clear D. Germline V gene lookup returns CDR1 SGHRS and CDR2 YFSETQ. The germline V and J ends were trimmed by 4 bases and 5 bases, with 16 bases remaining between them. The CDR3 runs to 14 residues. CDR3 nucleotides: TGCGCCAGCAGCCCGGAGACGTTTGGCCACGAGCAGTACTTC. Translating it yields CASSPETFGHEQYF.

This clonotype showed up just a few times. The chain couples TRBV24-1 to TRBJ2-7; tentatively, D is TRBD1 or TRBD2 (5 bases each). With 2 bases removed from V and 2 bases from J, the gap between germline ends came to 9 bases. CDR3 length: 14 residues. The germline gives CDR1 KGHDR, CDR2 SFDVKD. Here the CDR3 reads CATSDSGATYEQYF. In nucleotides, the CDR3 is TGTGCCACCAGTGATTCCGGGGCCACCTACGAGCAGTACTTC.

The chain carries TRBV12-5 and TRBJ2-1; no clear D. Germline V gene data show CDR1 as LGHNT and CDR2 as FRNRAP. With 5 bases removed from V and 4 bases from J, the gap between germline ends came to 18 bases. The CDR3 spans 16 residues. Here the CDR3 reads CASGPRLEGSYNEQFF. The CDR3 DNA follows: TGTGCTAGTGGTCCCCGACTGGAAGGCAGTTACAATGAGCAGTTCTTC.

Comments on this clonotype: A read error is possible here, since a much larger clone lies one base away. The chain links TRBV30 to TRBJ2-1, with D possibly matching TRBD1 (6 bases). With 4 bases removed from V and 3 bases from J, the gap between germline ends came to 13 bases. The germline gives CDR1 GTSNPN, CDR2 SVGIG (reference sequence). The CDR3 is 14 amino acids. The CDR3 sequence: CAWIKDSGYNEQFF. As DNA, the CDR3 is TGTGCCTGGATAAAGGACAGTGGCTACAATGAGCAGTTCTTC.

The rearrangement links TRBV7-9 to TRBJ2-1; D is perhaps TRBD2 (5 bases). CDR3 length: 15 amino acids. In germline, CDR1 is SEHNR, CDR2 FQNEAQ (reference sequence). Between the trimmed V and J ends, which lost 1 base and 2 bases, there was a span of 9 bases. The CDR3 DNA is TGTGCCAGCAGCTTAGAAGGACTCCCCTACAATGAGCAGTTCTTC. As protein: CASSLEGLPYNEQFF.

This clonotype was detected many times. The chain links TRBV27 to TRBJ1-2; D possibly corresponds to TRBD1 (6 bases). Germline CDR1 MNHEY, CDR2 SMNVEV (reference sequence). V dropped 3 bases and J dropped 7 bases, with 12 bases sitting between them. This CDR3 region has 13 residues. The CDR3 spells CASSFRGGGGYTF. CDR3 nucleotides: TGTGCCAGCAGTTTTCGAGGAGGGGGTGGCTACACCTTC.

This clonotype was seen only a few times. Lacking the conserved final phenylalanine or tryptophan, this CDR3 likely reflects a read error. The rearrangement uses TRBV7-2 and TRBJ2-7; no definite D call. Trimming stripped 2 bases from V and 0 bases from J, with 14 bases between. The CDR3 is made up of 16 amino acids. CDR1 and CDR2 from the germline V gene are SGHTA and FQGNSA. CDR3 residues: CASSLTAGGSSYEQYL. CDR3 DNA sequence: TGTGCCAGCAGCTTAACTGCTGGCGGCAGCTCCTACGAGCAGTACCTC.

This clonotype is a singleton in its sample. The junction departs from germline at one end; a sequencing error may be responsible. This chain connects TRBV11-2 to TRBJ1-4; a weak D match, TRBD1 (6 bases). The CDR3 is 18 residues long. Germline CDR1 is SGHAT and CDR2 is FQNNGV. The CDR3 loop is CASRKLQGRGGTNEKLFF. The CDR3 DNA is TGTGCCAGCAGGAAATTACAGGGAAGAGGTGGAACTAATGAAAAACTGTTTTTC.

This clonotype occurred many times. CDR3 in DNA: TGCAGCGTCGTTCCGGACAGTTTAAGCACAGATACGCAGTATTTT. Its protein is CSVVPDSLSTDTQYF. The chain employs TRBV29-1 and TRBJ2-3; a weak D match, TRBD1 (6 bases). Trimming left V 6 bases short and J 0 bases short, with 16 bases between. The CDR3 sequence is 15 residues long. Germline CDR1 reads SQVTM; CDR2 reads ANQGSEA.

This clonotype was detected ten times or more. The chain joins TRBV12-3 or TRBV12-4 to TRBJ2-1; 8 bases agree with TRBD1. J gave up 9 bases and V 6 bases, and 1 base lay outside the gene matches. The CDR3 totals 11 residues. In DNA form, the CDR3 reads TGTGCCAGCAGAGACAGGGGTGAGCAGTTCTTC. Protein: CASRDRGEQFF.

About this clonotype itself: A much larger clone sits a single nucleotide away, making a read error possible. The gene calls are TRBV27 and TRBJ1-3, with D maybe TRBD1 (5 bases). The CDR3 consists of 16 residues. CDR1 is MNHEY and CDR2 is SMNVEV in the germline V gene (reference sequence). V was trimmed by 5 bases and J by 0 bases, leaving 14 bases between them. DNA for the CDR3: TGTGCCAGCAGTGTAGACAGATCTTCCTCTGGAAACACCATATATTTT. It yields the protein CASSVDRSSSGNTIYF.

This clonotype has a count of ten or more. The V call is TRBV12-3 or TRBV12-4, the J call TRBJ1-5, with D possibly TRBD1 on 6 matching bases. The CDR3 runs 13 residues. The V end was cut by 5 bases, the J end by 5 bases, with 10 bases between. CDR3 in DNA: TGTGCCAGCAGTACCAACAGGGATCAGCCCCAGCATTTT. Translated: CASSTNRDQPQHF.

In this sample, this clonotype turned up many times. The chain employs TRBV5-4 and TRBJ2-1; 7 positions agree with TRBD2. The CDR3 spans 13 residues. Germline V gene sequence: CDR1 SGHNT, CDR2 YYREEE (reference sequence). With V trimmed by 7 bases and J by 9 bases, 10 bases remained unmatched. The DNA of the CDR3 is TGTGCCAGCTCGCTCGGACTAGAGATTGAGCAGTTCTTC. This gives the protein CASSLGLEIEQFF.

This clonotype has ten or more counts. This chain connects TRBV11-3 to TRBJ2-1; TRBD1 matches 8 bases. Germline assignment: CDR1 SGHNT and CDR2 YENEEA. Trimming cost V 4 bases and J 6 bases; bases outside gene matches: 5. The CDR3 has 14 amino acids. CDR3 DNA sequence: TGTGCCAGCAGCTACTGGACAGGGCTCAATGAGCAGTTCTTC. It specifies CASSYWTGLNEQFF.

This clonotype occurred a few times. This chain uses TRBV14 with TRBJ2-4, with 7 positions matching TRBD1. The CDR3 is made up of 16 amino acids. With V trimmed by 8 bases and J by 3 bases, 13 bases remained unmatched. CDR1 is SGHDN, CDR2 FVKESK, per germline. CDR3 bases: TGTGCCAGCGCCCGATCCGACAGGGTTGACAAAAACATTCAGTACTTC. It is translated as CASARSDRVDKNIQYF.

This sequence joins TRBV24-1 and TRBJ2-1, with D perhaps assigned TRBD1 or TRBD2 (6 bases each). This CDR3 has 14 amino acids. V lost 4 bases to trimming and J lost 9 bases, with 15 bases between them. The germline gives CDR1 KGHDR, CDR2 SFDVKD. The CDR3 spells CATSDGGGWVEQFF. The CDR3 nucleotides are TGTGCCACCAGTGACGGGGGCGGCTGGGTTGAGCAGTTCTTC.